This TCR beta chain was recorded in a study of regulatory T cells in long-lasting Graves disease. Background on the study: Duration of antithyroid drug therapy among newly diagnosed Graves' patients was under 3 months. Study-level findings and limits: It was in persistent disease that TRBV28, TRBJ1-2 and TRBJ2-5 were favored.

To make TCR beta libraries, researchers used iRepertoire HTBI primers and Arm-PCR of CDR3 regions. Original processing notes: About 62 TRBV and some 15 TRBJ segments were identified across samples. TCRdb analysed the multiplex PCR reads with MiXCR anew, one entry per CDR3 protein. None of the V and J calls come from the authors' own analysis; TCRdb made them. The repertoire holds about 320,000 distinct CDR3 sequences, 18% seen once, with about 36% in the top ten. Stated time point: newly diagnosed GD, antithyroid drugs for less than 3 months. TCR sequences were obtained from RNA taken from PBMCs. The patients included were those that came from an endocrinology department in Xi'an, China. Many counts were recorded for this clonotype. Its antigen is currently unknown. Trimming left V 3 bases short and J 5 bases short, with 10 bases between. The CDR3 covers 14 residues.

Sequencing used peripheral blood mononuclear cells (PBMCs), obtained at new diagnosis, from a patient treated with antithyroid drugs. The V call is TRBV12-3 or TRBV12-4, the J call TRBJ2-2, with D uncertain. This receptor was obtained from a female donor with Graves disease. The CDR3: CASSFGWKTGELFF. In nucleotides, the CDR3 is TGTGCCAGCAGTTTCGGGTGGAAGACCGGGGAGCTGTTTTTT.